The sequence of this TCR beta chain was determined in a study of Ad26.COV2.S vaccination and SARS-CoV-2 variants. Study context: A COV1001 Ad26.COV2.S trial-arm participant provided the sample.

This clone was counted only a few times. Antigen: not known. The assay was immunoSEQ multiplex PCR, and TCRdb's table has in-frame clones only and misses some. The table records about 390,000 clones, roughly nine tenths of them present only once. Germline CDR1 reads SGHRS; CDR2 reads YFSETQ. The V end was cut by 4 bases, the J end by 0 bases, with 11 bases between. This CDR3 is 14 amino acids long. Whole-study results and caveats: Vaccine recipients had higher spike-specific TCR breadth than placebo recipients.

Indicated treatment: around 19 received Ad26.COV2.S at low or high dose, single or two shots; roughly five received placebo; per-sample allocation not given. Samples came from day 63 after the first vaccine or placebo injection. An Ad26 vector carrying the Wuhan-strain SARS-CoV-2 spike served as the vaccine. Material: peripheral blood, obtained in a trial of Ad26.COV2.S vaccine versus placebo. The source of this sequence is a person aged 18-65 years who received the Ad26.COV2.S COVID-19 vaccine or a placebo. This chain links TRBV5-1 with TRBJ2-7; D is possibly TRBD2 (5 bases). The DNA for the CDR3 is TGCGCCAGCAGCACCGCGGGCGACTCCTACGAGCAGTACTTC. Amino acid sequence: CASSTAGDSYEQYF. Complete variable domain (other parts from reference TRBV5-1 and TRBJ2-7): KAGVTQTPRYLIKTRGQQVTLSCSPISGHRSVSWYQQTPGQGLQFLFEYFSETQRNKGNFPGRFSGRQFSNSRSEMNVSTLELGDSALYLCASSTAGDSYEQYFGPGTRLTVT.